This T cell receptor (beta chain) was observed in a study of blood T cell repertoires in COVID-19. The repertoire was sequenced with immunoSEQ multiplex PCR; TCRdb's copy has only in-frame clones and lacks some. The profile shows fewer than 400,000 clones, 85% of them singletons. This CDR3 has 12 residues. Germline values: CDR1 LNHDA, CDR2 SQIVND (reference sequence). V lost 5 bases to trimming and J lost 10 bases, with 14 bases between them. The V and J genes are TRBV19 and TRBJ1-1, with D unclear. The specimen sequenced was PBMCs or T cells enriched from blood (not recorded which). This TCR derives from a woman aged 25 to 39 who had been exposed to COVID-19. DNA of the CDR3: TGTGCCAGTAGTCAGGCCCGCTCGCGAGCTTTCTTT. It codes for CASSQARSRAFF.